Listed below are T cell receptor beta chains from one sample, sequenced in a study of blood T cell repertoires in COVID-19. Repertoires were generated with immunoSEQ multiplex PCR, while TCRdb's copy carries only in-frame clones and drops some. The table records approximately 170,000 clones, around 82% of them present only once. Input material: peripheral blood. The receptors stem from a human donor with acute or convalescent COVID-19. The donor label of this sample is uncertain. The CDR3 runs from the conserved cysteine through the conserved F or W. A D gene is named only where the DNA matches it firmly. Size is omitted from some rows. Given values are once, few, many or a class for expanded clones.

size,V,length,D,J,CDR3,DNA
few,TRBV28,16,NA,TRBJ2-7,CASSPTGRPEGFEQYF,TGTGCCAGCAGCCCTACGGGGAGGCCCGAGGGGTTCGAGCAGTACTTC
NA,TRBV9,15,TRBD2,TRBJ2-5,CASSVVAGGPETQYF,TGTGCCAGCAGCGTAGTCGCGGGAGGGCCGGAGACCCAGTACTTC
NA,TRBV4-2,16,NA,TRBJ2-1,CASSQDPRQTYNEQFF,TGTGCCAGCAGCCAAGATCCAAGGCAGACATACAATGAGCAGTTCTTC
once,TRBV4-2,15,TRBD2,TRBJ2-5,CASSPLAGGRETQYF,TGTGCCAGCAGCCCCCTAGCGGGGGGGCGAGAGACCCAGTACTTC
NA,TRBV29-1,13,NA,TRBJ1-1,CSTAAGRSTEAFF,TGCAGCACCGCGGCAGGGAGGAGCACTGAAGCTTTCTTT
NA,TRBV6-1,17,NA,TRBJ2-3,CASSEFSRGAATDTQYF,TGTGCCAGCAGTGAATTCTCCCGGGGGGCAGCCACAGATACGCAGTATTTT
NA,TRBV14,16,NA,TRBJ1-1,CASSQDLGAWDTEAFF,TGTGCCAGCAGCCAAGATTTGGGGGCCTGGGACACTGAAGCTTTCTTT
NA,TRBV19,14,NA,TRBJ2-3,CASRDVSGTDTQYF,TGTGCCAGCCGTGATGTAAGCGGCACAGATACGCAGTATTTT
NA,TRBV7-2,13,TRBD2,TRBJ2-7,CASSQLAGGEQYF,TGTGCCAGCAGCCAACTAGCGGGAGGGGAGCAGTACTTC
once,TRBV9,14,NA,TRBJ2-7,CASSVEGRSGEQYF,TGTGCCAGCAGCGTAGAGGGGAGGTCTGGCGAGCAGTACTTC
NA,TRBV3-1/TRBV3-2,15,TRBD1,TRBJ1-1,CASSPTGGGNTEAFF,TGTGCCAGCAGCCCTACAGGGGGCGGGAACACTGAAGCTTTCTTT
NA,TRBV5-1,14,TRBD2,TRBJ2-7,CASSLVAGEGEQYF,TGCGCCAGCAGCTTGGTTGCGGGGGAAGGCGAGCAGTACTTC
few,TRBV3-1/TRBV3-2,15,TRBD2,TRBJ2-1,CASSQGAGLYNEQFF,TGTGCCAGCAGCCAAGGAGCGGGGCTTTACAATGAGCAGTTCTTC
NA,TRBV27,17,TRBD1,TRBJ1-6,CASSVKPGTGLNSPLHF,TGTGCCAGCAGCGTCAAACCCGGGACAGGGCTTAATTCACCCCTCCACTTT
NA,TRBV7-3,17,NA,TRBJ1-2,CASSLQGPALVGRGYTF,TGTGCCAGCAGCTTACAGGGCCCCGCGCTCGTTGGGAGGGGCTACACCTTC
NA,TRBV5-4,11,NA,TRBJ2-1,CASSFFDEQFF,TGTGCCAGCAGCTTCTTTGATGAGCAGTTCTTC
NA,TRBV19,15,NA,TRBJ1-2,CASSPPRVPRYGYTF,TGTGCCAGTAGCCCCCCGAGGGTTCCCCGATATGGCTACACCTTC
NA,TRBV19,14,TRBD2,TRBJ2-2,CATGVAGGPGELFF,TGTGCCACGGGGGTAGCGGGAGGTCCCGGGGAGCTGTTTTTT
NA,TRBV5-1,11,NA,TRBJ2-5,CASFFGGTQYF,TGCGCCAGCTTCTTCGGAGGGACCCAGTACTTC
NA,TRBV6-5,15,TRBD2,TRBJ2-3,CASSPVAGGPDTQYF,TGTGCCAGCAGTCCCGTAGCGGGGGGGCCCGATACGCAGTATTTT
NA,TRBV5-1,13,NA,TRBJ1-1,CASSLGPGTEAFF,TGCGCCAGCAGCTTGGGCCCGGGAACTGAAGCTTTCTTT
once,TRBV5-6,14,NA,TRBJ1-5,CASSFSLSNQPQHF,TGTGCCAGCAGCTTTAGCCTCAGCAATCAGCCCCAGCATTTT
NA,TRBV7-2,15,NA,TRBJ1-5,CASSLEEDGGQPQHF,TGTGCCAGCAGCTTAGAGGAGGACGGAGGACAGCCCCAGCATTTT
NA,TRBV5-1,15,TRBD1,TRBJ2-5,CASSPGDRAWETQYF,TGCGCCAGCAGCCCAGGGGACAGGGCTTGGGAGACCCAGTACTTC
NA,TRBV28,12,NA,TRBJ2-2,CASSLGQGRMFF,TGTGCCAGCAGTTTAGGGCAGGGGCGGATGTTTTTT
NA,TRBV7-9,17,NA,TRBJ1-1,CASTLIGGTLENTEAFF,TGTGCCAGCACCCTAATCGGCGGAACTTTGGAGAACACTGAAGCTTTCTTT
NA,TRBV6-6,16,TRBD1,TRBJ2-2,CASSYPTGTNTGELFF,TGTGCCAGCAGTTACCCGACAGGGACGAACACCGGGGAGCTGTTTTTT
NA,TRBV20-1,11,NA,TRBJ2-2,CSAMVAGELFF,TGCAGTGCTATGGTGGCAGGGGAGCTGTTTTTT
NA,TRBV6-5,15,TRBD1,TRBJ1-4,CASSTQGVPNEKLFF,TGTGCCAGCAGTACCCAGGGGGTCCCTAATGAAAAACTGTTTTTT
NA,TRBV5-8,10,NA,TRBJ1-2,CASREAGYTF,TGTGCCAGCAGGGAGGCGGGCTACACCTTC
many,TRBV30,13,NA,TRBJ1-2,CAWLREELRGYTF,TGTGCCTGGCTCAGAGAGGAATTGCGGGGCTACACCTTC
NA,TRBV5-6,17,TRBD1,TRBJ2-7,CASSAGTGALFSYEQYF,TGTGCCAGCAGCGCCGGGACAGGGGCCCTATTTTCCTACGAGCAGTACTTC
NA,TRBV10-1,14,TRBD2,TRBJ2-7,CASSESGRDSGKAF,TGCGCCAGCAGTGAGTCTGGGAGGGATTCCGGGAAAGCCTTC
NA,TRBV7-8,13,NA,TRBJ1-2,CASSADTNYGYTF,TGTGCCAGCAGCGCTGACACTAACTATGGCTACACCTTC
NA,TRBV11-2,15,NA,TRBJ1-3,CASSLGGVPGNTIYF,TGTGCCAGCAGCTTAGGGGGGGTCCCTGGAAACACCATATATTTT
NA,TRBV6-5,15,TRBD2,TRBJ2-2,CASRAGGKGTGELFF,TGTGCCAGCAGAGCGGGGGGCAAAGGGACCGGGGAGCTGTTTTTT
once,TRBV12-3/TRBV12-4,13,NA,TRBJ1-4,CASSTNIGEKLFF,TGTGCCAGCAGTACCAACATCGGGGAAAAACTGTTTTTT
NA,TRBV7-8,15,TRBD2,TRBJ2-3,CASSLGGGRTDTQYF,TGTGCCAGCAGCTTAGGCGGGGGTCGCACAGATACGCAGTATTTT
NA,TRBV2,15,NA,TRBJ2-1,CASSEGRGPRNEQFF,TGTGCCAGCAGTGAAGGGCGGGGACCAAGGAATGAGCAGTTCTTC
NA,TRBV14,15,TRBD1,TRBJ1-2,CASSQQTGTNYGYTF,TGTGCCAGCAGCCAACAGACAGGGACAAACTATGGCTACACCTTC
NA,TRBV19,16,TRBD1,TRBJ1-5,CASSIGPEGGRQPQHF,TGTGCCAGTAGTATAGGCCCCGAAGGGGGCAGACAGCCCCAGCATTTT
NA,TRBV2,14,NA,TRBJ1-6,CASRAPDTAKPLHF,TGTGCCAGCAGGGCCCCCGACACGGCCAAACCCCTCCACTTT
NA,TRBV2,14,NA,TRBJ2-6,CAGLQDSGANVLTF,TGTGCCGGCCTACAGGACTCTGGGGCCAACGTCCTGACTTTC
NA,TRBV6-5,12,NA,TRBJ2-3,CASSLSTDTQYF,TGTGCCAGCAGCCTTTCCACAGATACGCAGTATTTT
NA,TRBV5-1,15,NA,TRBJ1-2,CASSFSLDTNYGYTF,TGCGCCAGCAGCTTTAGTTTAGATACTAACTATGGCTACACCTTC
NA,TRBV5-4,13,NA,TRBJ1-1,CASSLDGGTEAFF,TGTGCCAGCAGCTTGGACGGCGGCACTGAAGCTTTCTTT
NA,TRBV5-8,14,NA,TRBJ2-2,CASSLGGSNGELFF,TGTGCCAGCAGCTTAGGGGGATCGAACGGGGAGCTGTTTTTT
NA,TRBV7-2,15,TRBD1,TRBJ1-2,CASSFRWGQGMGYTF,TGTGCCAGCAGCTTCCGGTGGGGACAGGGTATGGGCTACACCTTC
once,TRBV19,12,NA,TRBJ1-4,CASSIGGQPLFF,TGTGCCAGTAGTATAGGCGGACAGCCCCTGTTTTTT
NA,TRBV9,15,NA,TRBJ2-5,CASSVEWLAEETQYF,TGTGCCAGCAGCGTAGAGTGGCTTGCGGAAGAGACCCAGTACTTC
NA,TRBV5-8,14,TRBD1,TRBJ1-5,CASSSRTGFQPQHF,TGTGCCAGCAGCTCGAGGACAGGGTTTCAGCCCCAGCATTTT
once,TRBV7-2,14,NA,TRBJ2-3,CASSLAPGTDTQYF,TGTGCCAGCAGCTTAGCCCCAGGCACAGATACGCAGTATTTT